Below, one T cell receptor (beta chain) is given with its context. Its cognate antigen is unknown. This entry is derived from a study of identical twins. Study observations and caveats: Excess sharing by twins proved weaker in beta out-of-frame sequences.

TCRdb fed the 5' RACE reads into MiXCR, producing one record per CDR3 protein. The data show over 200,000 distinct CDR3 sequences, with 10% seen just once and 10% held by the top ten. This CDR3 has 14 residues. Trimming took off 4 bases at V and 3 bases at J, with 10 bases between the two ends. Germline V gene sequence: CDR1 LGHNA, CDR2 YNFKEQ. The receptor comes from a man aged 50-60 years in good health. What was sequenced was memory T cells sorted from blood. The V and J genes are TRBV4-2 and TRBJ2-1; tentative D call: TRBD2 (7 bases). The CDR3 spells CASSRGGLYNEQFF. The CDR3 region has the DNA TGTGCCAGCAGCCGGGGGGGCCTCTACAATGAGCAGTTCTTC.